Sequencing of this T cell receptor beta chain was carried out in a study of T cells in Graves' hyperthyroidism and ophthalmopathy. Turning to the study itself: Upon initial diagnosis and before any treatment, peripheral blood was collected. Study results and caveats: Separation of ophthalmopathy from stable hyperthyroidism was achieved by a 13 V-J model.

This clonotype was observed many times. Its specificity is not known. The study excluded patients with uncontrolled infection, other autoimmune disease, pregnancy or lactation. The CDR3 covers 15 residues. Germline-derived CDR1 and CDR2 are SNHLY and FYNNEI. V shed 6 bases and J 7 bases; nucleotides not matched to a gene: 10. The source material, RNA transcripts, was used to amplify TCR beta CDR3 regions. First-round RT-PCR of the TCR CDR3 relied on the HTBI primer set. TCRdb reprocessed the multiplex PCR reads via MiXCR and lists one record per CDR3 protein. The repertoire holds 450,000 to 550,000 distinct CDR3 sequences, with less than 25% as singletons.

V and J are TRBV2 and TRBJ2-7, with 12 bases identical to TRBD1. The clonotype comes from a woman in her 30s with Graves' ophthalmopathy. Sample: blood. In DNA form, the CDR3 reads TGTGCCAGCAGCGTTTCGGGACAGGGGGCGGGGGAGCAGTACTTC. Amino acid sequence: CASSVSGQGAGEQYF.